A selection of T cell receptor beta chains follows, all from one sample in a study of blood T cells in healthy people across ages. TCRdb independently ran MiXCR on the 5' RACE reads; one entry per CDR3 protein. The sample carries around 870,000 distinct CDR3 sequences, around 28% recorded once. Material for sequencing was blood. Receptor source: a woman of 80 years or more in good health. Both conserved end residues are trimmed from each CDR3.

TRBV20-1	TRBJ2-5	SAIWGRPLGETQY
TRBV11-3	TRBJ2-4	ASSLNRGQAKNIQY
TRBV6-2/TRBV6-3	TRBJ2-6	ASSSQGQGVPGANVLT
TRBV5-1	TRBJ2-1	ASSKDQTGTGGNEQF
TRBV7-9	TRBJ2-5	ASSSPYQVGEETQY
TRBV7-2	TRBJ1-1	ASSSGYSTEAF
TRBV2	TRBJ1-3	ASSGQGLSGNTIY
TRBV2	TRBJ2-3	ARKTSGITDTQY
TRBV12-3/TRBV12-4	TRBJ1-2	ASKVEGSGGYT
TRBV29-1	TRBJ2-5	SVGTYNEQY
TRBV20-1	TRBJ1-4	SAVRQAVGEKLF
TRBV2	TRBJ1-6	ASHLQGGPYSPLH
TRBV20-1	TRBJ2-1	SASGLAATLSYNEQF
TRBV14	TRBJ1-1	ASSQGGRFMNTEAF
TRBV18	TRBJ1-1	ASSRQGFNTEAF
TRBV20-1	TRBJ2-7	SARDRPDDSYEQY
TRBV12-3/TRBV12-4	TRBJ2-2	ASSGQGAAGELF
TRBV7-2	TRBJ2-1	ASSLAANLGSYNEQF
TRBV28	TRBJ2-6	ASSSGGLSGANVLT
TRBV9	TRBJ2-1	ASSVDPGVSSYNEQF
TRBV29-1	TRBJ2-2	SVGEQAYTGELF
TRBV6-6	TRBJ1-4	ASSRTDAEKLF
TRBV20-1	TRBJ1-2	SARESGSYGYT
TRBV29-1	TRBJ2-5	SAGQGSLTETQY
TRBV7-9	TRBJ1-5	ASSAATGDNQPQH
TRBV20-1	TRBJ1-2	SASQPNYGYT
TRBV18	TRBJ2-1	ASSPRTSVNEQF
TRBV5-1	TRBJ2-3	ASSLFEGADTQY
TRBV30	TRBJ2-7	AVRGQPYEQY
TRBV7-9	TRBJ1-1	ASSLEYSRNTEAF
TRBV29-1	TRBJ1-1	SVGRFGRDTEAF
TRBV12-3/TRBV12-4	TRBJ1-1	ASSWGPRTEAF
TRBV6-2/TRBV6-3	TRBJ2-7	ASSIDSGPYEQY
TRBV7-8	TRBJ2-7	ASTLVGYEQY
TRBV10-1	TRBJ2-5	ASSESIEETQY
TRBV7-2	TRBJ2-7	ASSSNRGTYEQY
TRBV20-1	-	SARQRGYNEQY
TRBV6-5	TRBJ1-5	ASSYSEGYQPQH
TRBV13	TRBJ1-3	ASSLGQGRTGNTIY
TRBV6-5	TRBJ1-4	ASSYAPLQGVSEKLF
TRBV5-1	TRBJ1-2	ASTTGPSNYGYT
TRBV7-2	TRBJ1-3	ASSQNRGLGNTIY
TRBV5-1	TRBJ2-3	ASSLDRGAGTDTQY
TRBV24-1	TRBJ2-1	ATSDGPWRGDYNEQF